This entry features one T cell receptor (beta chain) sequence. This entry is derived from a study of technical replicates of blood from a handful of donors. Here immunoSEQ multiplex PCR was the method, and the copy in TCRdb shows in-frame clones only, minus some. The sample gives about 70,000 clones, around 97% of which show up once; approximately 0.2% is in the top ten. Germline V gives CDR1 MNHNS, CDR2 SASEGT. The CDR3 loop spans 15 amino acids. The V segment lost 2 bases and the J segment 10 bases; nucleotides outside the gene matches: 10. The specimen was T cells isolated from PBMCs. The chain carries TRBV6-1 and TRBJ1-4; 7 bases map to TRBD1. The sequence came from a human donor in good health. The DNA of the CDR3 is TGTGCCAGCAGTGAATTGGGGACAGCCGAAGGAAAACTGTTTTTT. Translating it yields CASSELGTAEGKLFF.